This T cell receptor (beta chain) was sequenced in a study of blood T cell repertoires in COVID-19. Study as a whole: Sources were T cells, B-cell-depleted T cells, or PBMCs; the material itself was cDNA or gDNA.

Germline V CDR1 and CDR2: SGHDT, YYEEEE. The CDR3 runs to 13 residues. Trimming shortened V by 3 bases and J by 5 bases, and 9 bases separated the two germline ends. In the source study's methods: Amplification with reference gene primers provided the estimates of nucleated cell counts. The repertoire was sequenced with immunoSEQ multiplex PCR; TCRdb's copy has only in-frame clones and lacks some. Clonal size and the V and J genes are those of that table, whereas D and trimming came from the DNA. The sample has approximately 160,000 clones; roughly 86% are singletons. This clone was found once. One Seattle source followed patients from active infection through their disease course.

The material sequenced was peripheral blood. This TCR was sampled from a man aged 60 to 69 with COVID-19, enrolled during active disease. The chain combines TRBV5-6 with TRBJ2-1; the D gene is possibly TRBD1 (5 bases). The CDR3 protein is CASSSGIDNEQFF. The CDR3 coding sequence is TGTGCCAGCAGCTCAGGGATCGACAATGAGCAGTTCTTC.